What follows is one T cell receptor (beta chain) and its context. Assay used: immunoSEQ multiplex PCR; TCRdb lists only in-frame clones, some missing. The sample carries 200,000 to 250,000 clones, about 83% recorded once. The source of the sample is a study of blood T cell repertoires in COVID-19. Looking at the study overall: Samples taken during acute and convalescent COVID-19 were collected in the United States, Italy and Spain.

The CDR3 is 15 amino acids. Trimming took off 4 bases at V and 3 bases at J, with 16 bases between the two ends. From germline, CDR1 is SGHNT and CDR2 YYREEE (reference sequence). The material sequenced was peripheral blood. This TCR was sampled from a woman between 50 and 59 years old with acute or convalescent COVID-19. The rearrangement links TRBV5-4 to TRBJ1-1, with TRBD1 as a possible D gene (5 bases). The CDR3 bases are TGTGCCAGCAGCCCAGGGCCGGAATTGGACACTGAAGCTTTCTTT. This gives the protein CASSPGPELDTEAFF.